The next 19 T cell receptor beta chains were all read from a single sample in a study of cytomegalovirus exposure and HLA in healthy donors. PCR primers comprised 60 Vbeta and 13 Jbeta primers. TCRdb's copy holds only in-frame clones and misses some; the assay was immunoSEQ multiplex PCR. The table lists over 100,000 clones, approximately 80% of them singletons. Input material: PBMCs. These receptors were collected from a male donor in good health and CMV-seropositive.

In this sample, this clone turned up a few times. The rearrangement uses TRBV6-5 and TRBJ2-1; tentative D call: TRBD1 (5 bases). Germline V gene sequence: CDR1 MNHEY, CDR2 SVGAGI. V shed 7 bases and J shed 7 bases, with 8 bases lying between them. The CDR3 has 11 amino acids. This chain's CDR3 is CASIQGNEQFF. The CDR3 DNA sequence: TGTGCCAGCATCCAGGGAAATGAGCAGTTCTTC.

The gene calls are TRBV28 and TRBJ1-5; D perhaps matches TRBD1 (6 bases). Between the trimmed V and J ends, which lost 5 bases and 2 bases, there was a span of 13 bases. There are 15 residues in the CDR3. CDR1 and CDR2 (germline): MDHEN, SYDVKM. This CDR3 reads CASSLGGDGNQPQHF. The CDR3 DNA reads as TGTGCCAGCAGTCTAGGGGGTGACGGCAATCAGCCCCAGCATTTT. Together with reference TRBV28 and TRBJ1-5, the CDR3 gives the full variable domain: DVKVTQSSRYLVKRTGEKVFLECVQDMDHENMFWYRQDPGLGLRLIYFSYDVKMKEKGDIPEGYSVSREKKERFSLILESASTNQTSMYLCASSLGGDGNQPQHFGDGTRLSIL.

The V gene is TRBV5-5, the J gene TRBJ1-6; TRBD1 might be the D (5 bases). V was cut by 0 bases and J by 7 bases, with 8 bases left in between. From germline, CDR1 is SGHKS and CDR2 YYEKEE (reference sequence). The CDR3 extends over 14 amino acids. The CDR3 region has the DNA TGTGCCAGCAGCTTGGGCAGACAGAATTCACCCCTCCACTTT. It encodes CASSLGRQNSPLHF. Based on the CDR3 plus reference TRBV5-5 and TRBJ1-6, the full variable domain is DAGVTQSPTHLIKTRGQQVTLRCSPISGHKSVSWYQQVLGQGPQFIFQYYEKEERGRGNFPDRFSARQFPNYSSELNVNALLLGDSALYLCASSLGRQNSPLHFGNGTRLTVT.

This clone was detected only a few times. J is TRBJ1-6 and V is TRBV4-1, with TRBD1 matching over 8 bases. Germline V gene lookup returns CDR1 MGHRA and CDR2 YSYEKL. Unmatched junction bases numbered 5, after V lost 4 bases and J lost 12 bases. The CDR3 has 13 residues. In nucleotides, the CDR3 is TGCGCCAGCAGCCTGGACAGGGAGGTACCCCTCCACTTT. It encodes CASSLDREVPLHF.

The chain recombines TRBV2 with TRBJ1-6; 9 positions match TRBD1. Germline values: CDR1 SNHLY, CDR2 FYNNEI. Unmatched junction bases numbered 11, after V lost 4 bases and J lost 7 bases. The CDR3 runs 17 residues. The CDR3 nucleotides are TGTGCCAGCAGTGGTCCCCCGGGACAGGGAGGCAATTCACCCCTCCACTTT. Translating gives CASSGPPGQGGNSPLHF.

The chain has TRBV9 and TRBJ2-5, with 7 bases identical to TRBD2. Germline CDR1 SGDLS, CDR2 YYNGEE. This CDR3 is 14 amino acids long. J gave up 11 bases and V 4 bases, and 14 bases lay outside the gene matches. Here the CDR3 DNA reads TGTGCCAGCAGCCCTAACTTGGGGGGGTACAAGCAGTACTTC. Translation gives CASSPNLGGYKQYF.

Only a few counts were recorded for this clone. The rearrangement joins TRBV5-1 to TRBJ1-4; D perhaps matches TRBD1 (6 bases). The CDR3 is 16 amino acids. Germline CDR1 SGHRS, CDR2 YFSETQ. Trimming took off 4 bases at V and 6 bases at J, with 19 bases between the two ends. Here the CDR3 reads CASSPRSGEGDEKLFF. The CDR3 DNA is TGCGCCAGCAGCCCCCGATCAGGGGAGGGTGATGAAAAACTGTTTTTT.

The V and J genes are TRBV28 and TRBJ2-7; D is possibly TRBD1 (5 bases). The CDR3 runs to 12 residues. CDR1 and CDR2 from the germline V gene are MDHEN and SYDVKM. V gave up 5 bases and J gave up 5 bases, with 10 bases separating them. This CDR3 reads CASSQGDHEQYF. CDR3 nucleotide sequence: TGTGCCAGCAGTCAGGGTGACCACGAGCAGTACTTC.

The table lists this clone with a count of one. The V gene is TRBV7-9, the J gene TRBJ2-2, with 9 bases identical to TRBD1. The CDR3 has 14 residues. Looked up from germline, CDR1 is SEHNR and CDR2 is FQNEAQ (reference sequence). Unmatched junction bases numbered 3, after V lost 6 bases and J lost 4 bases. The CDR3 nucleotides are TGTGCCAGCAGTTGGACAGGGGTCACCGGGGAGCTGTTTTTT. It is translated as CASSWTGVTGELFF.

The gene calls are TRBV5-4 and TRBJ1-3; 8 bases agree with TRBD1. The germline CDR1 and CDR2 sequences are SGHNT and YYREEE (reference sequence). CDR3 length equals 18 residues. V lost 0 bases, J lost 0 bases, and 8 bases stayed unmatched. This CDR3 is CASSLGGTGLGSGNTIYF. The CDR3 bases are TGTGCCAGCAGCTTGGGAGGGACAGGTTTAGGCTCTGGAAACACCATATATTTT.

This chain connects TRBV27 to TRBJ2-1; D not resolved. Germline V gene sequence: CDR1 MNHEY, CDR2 SMNVEV (reference sequence). Between the trimmed V and J ends, which lost 8 bases and 0 bases, there was a span of 8 bases. The CDR3 is 13 amino acids. CDR3 nucleotide sequence: TGTGCCAGCGGCAGGCTCTCCTACAATGAGCAGTTCTTC. Translated, it gives CASGRLSYNEQFF.

The chain carries TRBV6-5 and TRBJ1-2; D is unclear. Trimming shortened V by 0 bases and J by 2 bases, and 7 bases separated the two germline ends. Germline-derived CDR1 and CDR2 are MNHEY and SVGAGI. CDR3 length: 14 amino acids. DNA of the CDR3: TGTGCCAGCAGTTACTCACCGGGAAACTATGGCTACACCTTC. It encodes CASSYSPGNYGYTF.

The CDR3 DNA reads TGTGCCAGCAGTGAAGGAGTTAGGGGTGAAAAACTGTTTTTT. It yields the protein CASSEGVRGEKLFF. The chain is built from TRBV2 and TRBJ1-4; weak D call: TRBD1 (5 bases). In germline, CDR1 is SNHLY, CDR2 FYNNEI. Trimming removed 1 base at V and 7 bases at J, with 10 bases between. CDR3 length: 14 residues.

The chain links TRBV6-4 to TRBJ2-2, with TRBD1 identical over 7 bases. The CDR3 length is 15 residues. The germline V gene has CDR1 MRHNA and CDR2 SNTAGT. The V segment lost 0 bases and the J segment 6 bases; nucleotides outside the gene matches: 4. The CDR3 region has the DNA TGTGCCAGCAGTGACTCGCCAGGACAGGCCGGGGAGCTGTTTTTT. Translation gives CASSDSPGQAGELFF.

J is TRBJ2-7 and V is TRBV10-3; 7 bases fit TRBD1. This CDR3 is built from 13 residues. J was trimmed by 5 bases and V by 5 bases; bases with no gene match: 6. CDR1 ENHRY and CDR2 SYGVKD come from the germline V gene. The CDR3 coding sequence is TGTGCCATCAGTCTCGACAGGGTCCACGAGCAGTACTTC. Its translation: CAISLDRVHEQYF.

V gene TRBV6-5 combines with J gene TRBJ1-1; D is ambiguous. V lost 4 bases, J lost 5 bases, and 17 bases lay in between. The CDR3 is made up of 15 amino acids. Germline V CDR1 and CDR2: MNHEY, SVGAGI. The CDR3 bases are TGTGCCAGCAGTTCCCCCGAGGGCAGAATTACTGAAGCTTTCTTT. Residues: CASSSPEGRITEAFF.

This chain uses TRBV27 with TRBJ1-1; 7 bases line up with TRBD1. The CDR3 contains 16 residues. Germline CDR1 MNHEY, CDR2 SMNVEV (reference sequence). Trimming at V came to 6 bases and at J to 2 bases, leaving 12 bases not matched to a gene. Here the CDR3 reads CASSPSAGTDNTEAFF. CDR3 in DNA: TGTGCCAGCAGCCCTTCCGCCGGGACAGACAACACTGAAGCTTTCTTT.

To note about this clone: The junction departs from germline at one end; a sequencing error may be responsible. The chain is built from TRBV7-9 and TRBJ1-1; D unresolved. The CDR3 extends over 14 amino acids. CDR1 is SEHNR and CDR2 is FQNEAQ in the germline V gene (reference sequence). The CDR3, as DNA: TGTTCCAGCAGCTTAGCGTGGCAAAAAACTGAAGCTTTCTTT. Translating gives CSSSLAWQKTEAFF. Combining the CDR3 with reference TRBV7-9 and TRBJ1-1 gives the whole variable domain DTGVSQNPRHKITKRGQNVTFRCDPISEHNRLYWYRQTLGQGPEFLTYFQNEAQLEKSRLLSDRFSAERPKGSFSTLEIQRTEQGDSAMYLCSSSLAWQKTEAFFGQGTRLTVV.

This chain joins TRBV11-2 and TRBJ2-3, with TRBD2 identical over 9 bases. Germline V gene data show CDR1 as SGHAT and CDR2 as FQNNGV. The V gene end was trimmed by 1 base and the J gene end by 0 bases; junction bases not matched to a gene: 5. There are 17 residues in the CDR3. CDR3 protein: CASSLGKTSGSTDTQYF. CDR3 DNA: TGTGCCAGCAGCTTAGGAAAAACTAGCGGGAGCACAGATACGCAGTATTTT.